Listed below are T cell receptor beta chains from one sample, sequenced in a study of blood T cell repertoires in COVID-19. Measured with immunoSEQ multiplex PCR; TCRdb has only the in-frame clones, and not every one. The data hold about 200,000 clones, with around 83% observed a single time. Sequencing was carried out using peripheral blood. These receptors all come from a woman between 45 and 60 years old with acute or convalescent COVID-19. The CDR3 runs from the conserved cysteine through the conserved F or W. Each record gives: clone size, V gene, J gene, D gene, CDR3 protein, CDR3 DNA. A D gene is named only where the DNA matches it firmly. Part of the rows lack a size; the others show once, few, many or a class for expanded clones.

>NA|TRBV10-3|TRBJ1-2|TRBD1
CAISDTGGGNYGYTF
TGTGCCATCAGTGATACAGGGGGCGGCAACTATGGCTACACCTTC
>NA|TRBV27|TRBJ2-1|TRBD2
CASSFSRGEGEQFF
TGTGCCAGCAGTTTCTCCCGGGGGGAGGGTGAGCAGTTCTTC
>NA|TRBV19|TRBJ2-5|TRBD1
CDVTGTGQETQYF
TGTGACGTCACCGGGACAGGGCAAGAGACCCAGTACTTC
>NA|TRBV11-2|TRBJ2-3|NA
CASSLDLLATDTQYF
TGTGCCAGCAGCTTAGATCTCCTAGCGACAGATACGCAGTATTTT
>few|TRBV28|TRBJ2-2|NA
CASSLMGAGELFF
TGTGCCAGCAGTTTAATGGGAGCCGGGGAGCTGTTTTTT
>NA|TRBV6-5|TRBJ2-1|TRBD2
CASEGLAVGGGEQFF
TGTGCCAGCGAGGGACTAGCGGTCGGTGGAGGTGAGCAGTTCTTC
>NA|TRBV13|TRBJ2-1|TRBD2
CASSLARTSTYNEQFF
TGTGCCAGCAGCTTAGCCCGGACTAGCACCTACAATGAGCAGTTCTTC
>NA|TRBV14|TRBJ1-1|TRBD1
CASSLRTGGENTEAFF
TGTGCCAGCAGCCTCCGGACAGGGGGTGAGAACACTGAAGCTTTCTTT
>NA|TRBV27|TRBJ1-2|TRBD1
CASSPRDRGLVGYTF
TGTGCCAGCAGTCCACGGGACAGGGGGCTCGTCGGCTACACCTTC
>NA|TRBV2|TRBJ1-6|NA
CASIREINSPLHF
TGTGCCAGCATCCGGGAGATCAATTCACCCCTCCACTTT
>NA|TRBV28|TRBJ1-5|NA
CASTSHGAGGNQPQHF
TGTGCCAGCACCTCTCATGGGGCGGGAGGCAATCAGCCCCAGCATTTT
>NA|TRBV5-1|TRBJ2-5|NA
CASSLGGTETQYF
TGCGCCAGCAGCTTGGGCGGGACAGAGACCCAGTACTTC
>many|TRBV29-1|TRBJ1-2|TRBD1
CSVADRVGYTF
TGCAGCGTTGCAGACAGGGTTGGCTACACCTTC
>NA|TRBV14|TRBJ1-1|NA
CASSPASLRAEAFF
TGTGCCAGCAGCCCCGCTAGCTTACGGGCTGAAGCTTTCTTT
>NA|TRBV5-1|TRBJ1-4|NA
CASRVEGANEKLFF
TGCGCCAGCCGGGTTGAGGGGGCTAATGAAAAACTGTTTTTT
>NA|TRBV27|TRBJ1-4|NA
CASSLLGEGEKLFF
TGTGCCAGCAGTTTATTAGGGGAGGGTGAAAAACTGTTTTTT
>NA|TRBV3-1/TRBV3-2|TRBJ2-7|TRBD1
CASSQEHRGYEQYF
TGTGCCAGCAGCCAAGAGCACAGGGGCTACGAGCAGTACTTC
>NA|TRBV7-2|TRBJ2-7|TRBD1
CASSLDRGPYEQYF
TGTGCCAGCAGCTTAGACAGGGGGCCATACGAGCAGTACTTC
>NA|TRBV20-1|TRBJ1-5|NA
CSASEQPQSNQPQHF
TGCAGTGCTAGTGAACAGCCTCAGAGCAATCAGCCCCAGCATTTT
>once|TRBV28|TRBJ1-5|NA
CAGGLGQRGRSNQPQHF
TGTGCCGGTGGGCTGGGGCAGCGGGGACGGAGCAATCAGCCCCAGCATTTT
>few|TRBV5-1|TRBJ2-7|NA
CASSPTAGSYEQYF
TGCGCCAGCAGCCCCACGGCGGGCTCCTACGAGCAGTACTTC
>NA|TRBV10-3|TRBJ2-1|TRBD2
CAIMDEFTQRESSAHEQFF
TGTGCCATCATGGATGAGTTTACCCAGCGGGAGAGTTCCGCCCATGAGCAGTTCTTC
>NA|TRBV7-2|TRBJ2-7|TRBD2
CASSPPGLAGYEQYF
TGTGCCAGCAGCCCGCCCGGACTAGCGGGCTACGAGCAGTACTTC
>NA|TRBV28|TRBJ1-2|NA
CASSSSRHPGDGYTF
TGTGCCAGCAGCTCCAGCCGACACCCCGGGGATGGCTACACCTTC
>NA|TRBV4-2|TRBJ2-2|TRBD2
CASSGLGGPDTGELFF
TGTGCCAGCAGCGGCCTGGGAGGGCCGGACACCGGGGAGCTGTTTTTT
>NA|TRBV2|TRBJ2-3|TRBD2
CASSEPTFPSGRAPTDTQYF
TGTGCCAGCAGTGAACCTACCTTCCCTAGCGGGAGGGCCCCGACAGATACGCAGTATTTT
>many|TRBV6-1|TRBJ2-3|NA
CASSDGGRDTQYF
TGTGCCAGCAGTGACGGGGGACGAGATACGCAGTATTTT
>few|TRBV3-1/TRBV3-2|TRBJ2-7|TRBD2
CASSQGEGSPEQYF
TGTGCCAGCAGCCAAGGGGAGGGTTCTCCCGAGCAGTACTTC
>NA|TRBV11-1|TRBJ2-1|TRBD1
CASSQRQGAVSGEQFF
TGTGCCAGCAGCCAGCGACAGGGGGCGGTATCAGGTGAGCAGTTCTTC
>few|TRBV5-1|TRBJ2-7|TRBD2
CASSLVASGGKTYEQYF
TGCGCCAGCAGCTTGGTGGCTAGCGGAGGCAAGACCTACGAGCAGTACTTC
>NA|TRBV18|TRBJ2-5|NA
CASSPSFGVQETQYF
TGTGCCAGCTCACCCTCGTTCGGGGTCCAAGAGACCCAGTACTTC
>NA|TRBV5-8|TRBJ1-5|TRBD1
CASSKDRGQPQHF
TGTGCCAGCAGCAAAGACAGGGGTCAGCCCCAGCATTTT
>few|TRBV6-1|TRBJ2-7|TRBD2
CASSEYPPTSGATYEQYF
TGTGCCAGCAGTGAATATCCCCCGACTAGCGGGGCAACCTACGAGCAGTACTTC